Following are 4 T cell receptor beta chains from one sample sequenced in a study of shared clonotypes between healthy human individuals. TCRdb's table, derived via immunoSEQ multiplex PCR, lists solely in-frame clones and lacks some. The sample contains about 2.4 million clones, over 85% of which appear only once. Sequenced: naive CD4+ T cells from PBMCs. Subset: CD45RA+ positively selected. The origin of the receptors is a man younger than 30 in good health. Some clones in this sample may be carry-over from other donors' samples.

The chain employs TRBV19 and TRBJ2-3; TRBD2 matches at 13 bases. V was pared by 0 bases and J by 0 bases, with 9 bases of the junction left unmatched. This CDR3 spans 20 amino acids. CDR1 is LNHDA and CDR2 is SQIVND in the germline V gene (reference sequence). CDR3 protein: CASSIDRRLAGGPSTDTQYF. The CDR3 coding sequence is TGTGCCAGTAGTATAGATAGACGACTAGCGGGAGGCCCGAGCACAGATACGCAGTATTTT. Looking up the rest from reference TRBV19 and TRBJ2-3 gives the full variable domain: DGGITQSPKYLFRKEGQNVTLSCEQNLNHDAMYWYRQDPGQGLRLIYYSQIVNDFQKGDIAEGYSVSREKKESFPLTVTSAQKNPTAFYLCASSIDRRLAGGPSTDTQYFGPGTRLTVL.

J is TRBJ2-3 and V is TRBV14; 8 bases are a match to TRBD2. Germline V lookup: CDR1 SGHDN, CDR2 FVKESK. After removal of 1 base from V and 1 base from J, the junction contained 7 bases not matched to a gene. There are 17 residues in the CDR3. The CDR3 region has the DNA TGTGCCAGCAGCCAAGGTGTCACTAGCGGCGGCACAGATACGCAGTATTTT. Its translation: CASSQGVTSGGTDTQYF.

This clone was seen once. The CDR3 spells CASSVQASGGSFSYNEQFF. CDR3 coding DNA: TGTGCCAGCAGCGTGCAGGCTAGCGGGGGTAGTTTCTCCTACAATGAGCAGTTCTTC. The chain uses TRBV9 and TRBJ2-1; 10 bases fit TRBD2. The germline CDR1 and CDR2 sequences are SGDLS and YYNGEE. The CDR3 has 19 amino acids. Trimming cost V 2 bases and J 0 bases; bases outside gene matches: 11.

This clone was observed a single time. This chain uses TRBV7-9 with TRBJ2-3; a possible D gene is TRBD2 (6 bases). The CDR3 contains 15 residues. V was shortened by 5 bases and J by 4 bases, with 16 bases between the two germline ends. Germline lookup yields CDR1 SEHNR and CDR2 FQNEAQ (reference sequence). This CDR3 is CASSHTGSGADTQYF. The DNA of the CDR3 is TGTGCCAGCAGCCACACGGGATCGGGAGCAGATACGCAGTATTTT. The entire variable domain, with the rest obtained from reference TRBV7-9 and TRBJ2-3, is as follows: DTGVSQNPRHKITKRGQNVTFRCDPISEHNRLYWYRQTLGQGPEFLTYFQNEAQLEKSRLLSDRFSAERPKGSFSTLEIQRTEQGDSAMYLCASSHTGSGADTQYFGPGTRLTVL.